The 11 T cell receptor beta chains below come from one sample, sequenced in a study of cytomegalovirus exposure and HLA in healthy donors. The table came from immunoSEQ multiplex PCR; TCRdb's copy has only in-frame clones and leaves some out. The sample holds about 140,000 clones, 70% to 85% seen once. Sequencing was done on a sample of PBMCs. The source of these receptors is a man aged 25-45 years in good health and CMV-seropositive.

The gene calls are TRBV29-1 and TRBJ1-5; TRBD1 is a possible D gene (6 bases). This CDR3 is built from 15 residues. CDR1 is SQVTM, CDR2 ANQGSEA, per germline. V lost 4 bases to trimming and J lost 2 bases, with 15 bases between them. Written as DNA, the CDR3 is TGCAGCGTTGTCTTCGGGGGGGGCGGCAATCAGCCCCAGCATTTT. Amino acid sequence: CSVVFGGGGNQPQHF.

The chain combines TRBV7-3 with TRBJ1-1; D perhaps matches TRBD1 (5 bases). V was trimmed by 1 base and J by 2 bases, leaving 8 bases between them. The CDR3 is made up of 14 amino acids. Germline loops: CDR1 SGHTA, CDR2 FQGTGA. The CDR3 coding sequence is TGTGCCAGCAGCTTAAACAGGCTCAACACTGAAGCTTTCTTT. It yields the protein CASSLNRLNTEAFF.

The genes are TRBV6-5 and TRBJ2-5; the match to TRBD2 covers 11 bases. J was trimmed by 4 bases and V by 5 bases; bases with no gene match: 3. In germline, CDR1 is MNHEY, CDR2 SVGAGI. CDR3 length equals 14 residues. The chain's CDR3 is CASSPGLAGETQYF. The CDR3 DNA reads TGTGCCAGCAGTCCCGGACTAGCGGGAGAGACCCAGTACTTC.

The sample holds a few counts of this clone. The chain employs TRBV6-1 and TRBJ1-2, with D possibly matching TRBD1 (5 bases). Trimming removed 8 bases at V and 6 bases at J, with 19 bases between. Germline CDR1 reads MNHNS; CDR2 reads SASEGT. The CDR3 spans 14 residues. CDR3 residues: CASEFAGGVDGYTF. The DNA for the CDR3 is TGTGCCAGCGAATTTGCTGGGGGGGTTGATGGCTACACCTTC.

The gene calls are TRBV11-1 and TRBJ2-7; D is unresolved. The V gene's germline CDR1 is SGHAT and CDR2 FQDESV (reference sequence). Trimming pared 1 base from V and 2 bases from J, leaving 12 bases between. The CDR3 sequence is 15 residues long. The CDR3 loop is CASSLEPGITYEQYF. The DNA of the CDR3 is TGTGCCAGCAGCTTAGAGCCAGGAATAACCTACGAGCAGTACTTC.

V gene TRBV19 combines with J gene TRBJ2-3; D is perhaps TRBD2 (6 bases). The CDR3 has 14 residues. The germline gives CDR1 LNHDA, CDR2 SQIVND (reference sequence). The V and J ends lost 5 bases and 2 bases respectively, with 11 bases between them. The DNA of the CDR3 is TGTGCCAGTAGTTCAACTAGCCTCACAGATACGCAGTATTTT. It is translated as CASSSTSLTDTQYF.

The V gene is TRBV19, the J gene TRBJ2-1; possible D gene TRBD1, 6 bases. Trimming shortened V by 3 bases and J by 8 bases, and 14 bases separated the two germline ends. This CDR3 region has 14 residues. Germline V gene data show CDR1 as LNHDA and CDR2 as SQIVND (reference sequence). The DNA for the CDR3 is TGTGCCAGTAGTATCAGGGGTGCCGGGGATGAGCAGTTCTTC. This codes for CASSIRGAGDEQFF. Supplemented by reference TRBV19 and TRBJ2-1, the full variable domain reads DGGITQSPKYLFRKEGQNVTLSCEQNLNHDAMYWYRQDPGQGLRLIYYSQIVNDFQKGDIAEGYSVSREKKESFPLTVTSAQKNPTAFYLCASSIRGAGDEQFFGPGTRLTVL.

This clone appeared a few times. This chain links TRBV25-1 with TRBJ1-6; tentatively, D is TRBD1 (6 bases). Germline V gives CDR1 MGHDK, CDR2 SYGVNS. V lost 6 bases and J 6 bases, leaving 12 bases between the germline ends. The CDR3 spans 14 residues. DNA of the CDR3: TGTGCCAGCAGGGACAGTTGGGGTAATTCACCCCTCCACTTT. This encodes CASRDSWGNSPLHF.

The chain has TRBV5-1 and TRBJ2-7, with 9 bases identical to TRBD1. This CDR3 is 16 amino acids long. Unmatched junction bases numbered 9, after V lost 4 bases and J lost 1 base. Germline CDR1 reads SGHRS; CDR2 reads YFSETQ. The CDR3 coding sequence is TGCGCCAGCAGCCCGGGACAGGGTTCGGGGTCCTACGAGCAGTACTTC. Encoded protein: CASSPGQGSGSYEQYF.

This chain uses TRBV5-1 with TRBJ2-1; possibly TRBD2 for D (7 bases). The CDR3 is made up of 13 amino acids. The V and J ends lost 0 bases and 9 bases respectively, with 10 bases between them. Germline-derived CDR1 and CDR2 are SGHRS and YFSETQ. CDR3 sequence: CASSLGGGTEQFF. CDR3 coding DNA: TGCGCCAGCAGCTTGGGGGGGGGCACTGAGCAGTTCTTC.

The chain is built from TRBV5-6 and TRBJ2-7, with D perhaps matching TRBD2 (6 bases). CDR3 length equals 13 residues. The germline gives CDR1 SGHDT, CDR2 YYEEEE. V lost 0 bases, J lost 7 bases, and 11 bases lay in between. CDR3 region: CASSLAPGEEQYF. The CDR3 DNA follows: TGTGCCAGCAGCTTGGCCCCGGGGGAAGAGCAGTACTTC.